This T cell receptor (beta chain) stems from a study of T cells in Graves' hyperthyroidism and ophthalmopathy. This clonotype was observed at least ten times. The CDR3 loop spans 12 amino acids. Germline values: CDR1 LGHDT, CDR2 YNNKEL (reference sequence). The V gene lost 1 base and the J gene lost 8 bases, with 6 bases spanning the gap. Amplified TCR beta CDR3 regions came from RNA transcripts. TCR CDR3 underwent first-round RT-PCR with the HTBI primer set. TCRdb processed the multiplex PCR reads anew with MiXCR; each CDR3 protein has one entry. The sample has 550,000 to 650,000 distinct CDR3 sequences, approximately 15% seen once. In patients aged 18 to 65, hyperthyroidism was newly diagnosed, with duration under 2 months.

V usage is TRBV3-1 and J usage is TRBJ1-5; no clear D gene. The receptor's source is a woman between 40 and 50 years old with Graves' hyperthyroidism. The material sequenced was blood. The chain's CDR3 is CASSQGVEPQHF. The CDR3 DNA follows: TGTGCCAGCAGCCAAGGCGTAGAGCCCCAGCATTTT.